The 18 T cell receptor beta chains below come from one sample, sequenced in a study of Graves' ophthalmopathy and Graves' hyperthyroidism. From RNA, the CDR3 regions of TCR beta chains were amplified and sequenced. First-round RT-PCR with HTBI primers preceded a second-round multiplex PCR. TCRdb redid the calling of the multiplex PCR reads with MiXCR, one entry per CDR3 protein. In the table there are about 1.2 million distinct CDR3 sequences, 36% of which are singletons. Sequencing used peripheral blood or thyroid tissue (not recorded which). All receptors derive from an adult man with Graves' hyperthyroidism.

With regard to this clonotype: This clone may be a read error of a much larger clone one base away. The V and J genes are TRBV12-3 or TRBV12-4 and TRBJ1-5; no clear D gene. The CDR3 totals 14 residues. Trimming stripped 4 bases from V and 9 bases from J, with 16 bases between. CDR3 loop: CASSSDSFLLPQHF. The CDR3 DNA is TGTGCCAGCAGTTCCGACTCGTTCCTTTTGCCCCAGCATTTT.

V and J are TRBV29-1 and TRBJ1-5; no clear D. Germline V lookup: CDR1 SQVTM, CDR2 ANQGSEA. CDR3 length: 13 amino acids. The V end lost 4 bases, the J end lost 3 bases, and 10 bases lay between the germline ends. CDR3 amino acids: CSVASGNNQPQHF. The DNA for the CDR3 is TGCAGCGTTGCATCCGGGAACAATCAGCCCCAGCATTTT.

This clonotype was found many times. The chain is built from TRBV11-2 and TRBJ1-6; D is unclear. Germline values: CDR1 SGHAT, CDR2 FQNNGV. V lost 3 bases to trimming and J lost 10 bases, with 10 bases between them. This CDR3 region has 13 residues. In nucleotides, the CDR3 is TGTGCCAGCAGCTTCTCTCGTAACTCACCCCTCCACTTT. Protein sequence: CASSFSRNSPLHF.

This clonotype occurred a few times. This chain joins TRBV12-3 or TRBV12-4 and TRBJ2-7; TRBD1 or TRBD2 may be the D gene (5 bases each). Trimming removed 3 bases from V and 0 bases from J, with 12 bases in between. The CDR3 has 15 amino acids. CDR3 region: CASSFGTPSSYEQYF. CDR3 sequence (DNA): TGTGCCAGCAGTTTCGGGACCCCTAGCTCCTACGAGCAGTACTTC.

The rearrangement joins TRBV7-3 to TRBJ2-5; possible D gene TRBD2, 6 bases. The CDR3 has 11 amino acids. The germline CDR1 and CDR2 sequences are SGHTA and FQGTGA. The V end was cut by 5 bases, the J end by 8 bases, with 9 bases between. The CDR3 is CASSRGNTQYF. The CDR3 DNA is TGTGCCAGCAGCCGGGGGAACACCCAGTACTTC. Combining the CDR3 with reference TRBV7-3 and TRBJ2-5 gives the whole variable domain GAGVSQTPSNKVTEKGKYVELRCDPISGHTALYWYRQSLGQGPEFLIYFQGTGAADDSGLPNDRFFAVRPEGSVSTLKIQRTERGDSAVYLCASSRGNTQYFGPGTRLLVL.

The chain couples TRBV7-3 to TRBJ1-2; 7 bases are shared with TRBD1. J lost 6 bases, V lost 5 bases, and 12 bases had no gene match. The length of the CDR3 is 15 residues. Germline V gives CDR1 SGHTA, CDR2 FQGTGA. This chain's CDR3 is CASSPGTEYRNGYTF. The CDR3 coding sequence is TGTGCCAGCAGCCCCGGGACAGAGTATAGGAATGGCTACACCTTC. Combining the CDR3 with reference TRBV7-3 and TRBJ1-2 gives the whole variable domain GAGVSQTPSNKVTEKGKYVELRCDPISGHTALYWYRQSLGQGPEFLIYFQGTGAADDSGLPNDRFFAVRPEGSVSTLKIQRTERGDSAVYLCASSPGTEYRNGYTFGSGTRLTVV.

About this clonotype itself: A much larger clone lies one base from this, so it may be a read error. V and J are TRBV7-2 and TRBJ2-2; 14 nucleotides agree with TRBD2. Germline V gene data show CDR1 as SGHTA and CDR2 as FQGNSA. The CDR3 runs to 16 residues. In nucleotides, the CDR3 is TGTGCCAGCAGCACCCGGACTAGCGGGGGGACCGGGGGGCTGTTTTTT. Residues: CASSTRTSGGTGGLFF.

This clonotype was counted only a few times. This rearrangement joins TRBV10-3 to TRBJ2-3; 7 positions agree with TRBD1. V shed 4 bases and J 0 bases; nucleotides not matched to a gene: 1. The germline gives CDR1 ENHRY, CDR2 SYGVKD. The CDR3 has 14 amino acids. The CDR3 nucleotides read TGTGCCATCAGTGTAGGGGGCAGCACAGATACGCAGTATTTT. It encodes CAISVGGSTDTQYF.

This clonotype was observed at least ten times. V gene TRBV10-3 combines with J gene TRBJ1-5; TRBD1 is a possible D gene (5 bases). This CDR3 is built from 15 residues. Looked up from germline, CDR1 is ENHRY and CDR2 is SYGVKD. The germline V and J ends were trimmed by 1 base and 2 bases, with 9 bases remaining between them. Here the CDR3 DNA reads TGTGCCATCAGTGAGTGGGGGGTTGGCAATCAGCCCCAGCATTTT. This encodes CAISEWGVGNQPQHF.

This clonotype was recorded at least ten times. V gene TRBV6-2 or TRBV6-3 combines with J gene TRBJ2-6; no clear D. V was pared by 5 bases and J by 1 base, with 9 bases between. The CDR3 spans 15 residues. Per the germline V gene, CDR1 is MNHEY and CDR2 is SVGEGT. DNA for the CDR3: TGTGCCAGCAGTACCCCCGCTTCTGGGGCCAACGTCCTGACTTTC. It codes for CASSTPASGANVLTF.

The rearrangement uses TRBV6-5 and TRBJ2-5; 8 bases map to TRBD2. V lost 6 bases, J lost 5 bases, and 5 bases stayed unmatched. Per the germline V gene, CDR1 is MNHEY and CDR2 is SVGAGI. The CDR3 is made up of 13 amino acids. Here the CDR3 DNA reads TGTGCCAGCAGGACAACGGGAGGGGAGACCCAGTACTTC. It is translated as CASRTTGGETQYF.

This clonotype showed up many times. CDR3 coding DNA: TGCAGTGCTAGAGAGCTCCGGCAGAACTATGGCTACACCTTC. It is translated as CSARELRQNYGYTF. The rearrangement joins TRBV20-1 to TRBJ1-2; D unresolved. Trimming pared 0 bases from V and 2 bases from J, leaving 10 bases between. CDR3 size: 14 residues. The V gene's germline CDR1 is DFQATT and CDR2 SNEGSKA (reference sequence).

The genes are TRBV5-1 and TRBJ2-1; D might be TRBD1 or TRBD2, each matching 5 bases. V was trimmed by 1 base and J by 3 bases, leaving 11 bases between them. The CDR3 is made up of 15 amino acids. CDR1 is SGHRS, CDR2 YFSETQ, per germline. CDR3 sequence (DNA): TGCGCCAGCAGCTTGAGGGGAGCGATCTACAATGAGCAGTTCTTC. Translation gives CASSLRGAIYNEQFF.

This clonotype appeared a few times. V is TRBV4-2 and J is TRBJ1-1, with D unresolved. This CDR3 region has 16 residues. Trimming took off 1 base at V and 1 base at J, with 13 bases between the two ends. The V gene's germline CDR1 is LGHNA and CDR2 YNFKEQ. The CDR3 is CASSQVGRQPNTEAFF. CDR3 in DNA: TGTGCCAGCAGCCAAGTTGGACGACAACCGAACACTGAAGCTTTCTTT.

The chain employs TRBV29-1 and TRBJ1-2; 8 bases map to TRBD1. V gave up 7 bases and J gave up 3 bases; unmatched junction bases: 7. CDR3 length: 13 residues. Germline CDR1 SQVTM, CDR2 ANQGSEA. The CDR3: CSGRDRSYYGYTF. The CDR3 region has the DNA TGCAGCGGCAGGGACAGGAGTTACTATGGCTACACCTTC.

This clonotype was counted only a few times. The chain links TRBV18 to TRBJ1-1; 9 bases map to TRBD1. The J segment lost 4 bases and the V segment lost 2 bases, leaving 2 bases of the junction unmatched. There are 14 residues in the CDR3. Germline values: CDR1 KGHSH, CDR2 LQKENI. The CDR3 sequence is CASSPYRGLTEAFF. The CDR3 DNA reads as TGTGCCAGCTCACCATACAGGGGGCTCACTGAAGCTTTCTTT. Together with reference TRBV18 and TRBJ1-1, the CDR3 gives the full variable domain: NAGVMQNPRHLVRRRGQEARLRCSPMKGHSHVYWYRQLPEEGLKFMVYLQKENIIDESGMPKERFSAEFPKEGPSILRIQQVVRGDSAAYFCASSPYRGLTEAFFGQGTRLTVV.

This clonotype was detected only a few times. The rearrangement uses TRBV9 and TRBJ1-3; D is unresolved. The CDR3 is 15 amino acids. With 0 bases removed from V and 4 bases from J, the gap between germline ends came to 11 bases. The germline V gene encodes CDR1 SGDLS and CDR2 YYNGEE. CDR3 in amino acids: CASSVVAGIGNTIYF. The DNA for the CDR3 is TGTGCCAGCAGCGTAGTGGCTGGGATCGGAAACACCATATATTTT.

This clonotype showed up many times. The chain uses TRBV5-1 and TRBJ2-5; either TRBD1 or TRBD2 may supply D (5 bases each). Germline lookup yields CDR1 SGHRS and CDR2 YFSETQ. V dropped 2 bases and J dropped 3 bases, with 14 bases sitting between them. This CDR3 spans 15 amino acids. The CDR3 DNA follows: TGCGCCAGCAGCTTCTCAGTTGGGACGGAAGAGACCCAGTACTTC. This encodes CASSFSVGTEETQYF. Filled out from reference TRBV5-1 and TRBJ2-5, the complete variable domain reads KAGVTQTPRYLIKTRGQQVTLSCSPISGHRSVSWYQQTPGQGLQFLFEYFSETQRNKGNFPGRFSGRQFSNSRSEMNVSTLELGDSALYLCASSFSVGTEETQYFGPGTRLLVL.